This T cell receptor beta chain derives from a study of CD8 T cells in Susac syndrome. TEMRA cells were FACS-enriched, and CD8+ and CD4+ T cells were isolated negatively. Reverse transcription of about 0.45 to 1 ug RNA was performed with random hexamers. An immunoSEQ multiplex PCR generated amplified TCR beta CDR3 products spanning 54 Vbeta and 13 Jbeta. TCRdb passed the immunoSEQ multiplex PCR reads through MiXCR, listing each CDR3 protein once. The sample has around 170,000 distinct CDR3 sequences; roughly 94% are singletons. CDR3 length equals 15 residues. The V gene lost 0 bases and the J gene lost 1 base, with 8 bases spanning the gap. Germline loops: CDR1 SGDLS, CDR2 YYNGEE.

Sequences were obtained from CD8+ T cells from PBMCs. The clonotype originates from a human donor with Susac syndrome. The chain employs TRBV9 and TRBJ1-5; D might be TRBD1 (6 bases). CDR3 DNA sequence: TGTGCCAGCAGCGTAGGGGGGCAGAGCAATCAGCCCCAGCATTTT. It translates to CASSVGGQSNQPQHF. Complete variable domain (other parts from reference TRBV9 and TRBJ1-5): DSGVTQTPKHLITATGQRVTLRCSPRSGDLSVYWYQQSLDQGLQFLIQYYNGEERAKGNILERFSAQQFPDLHSELNLSSLELGDSALYFCASSVGGQSNQPQHFGDGTRLSIL.